Below, 17 T cell receptor beta chains from the same sample are listed, as sequenced in a study of T-cell memory formation after mild COVID-19. TCRdb recomputed calls from the 5' RACE reads with MiXCR, one row per CDR3 protein. The sample carries under 150,000 distinct CDR3 sequences, 22% recorded once. Sequenced material: PBMCs or a T cell subset sorted from them (not recorded which). The source is a man aged 18 to 29 who had mild COVID-19 (a few samples of this study predate the infection). Cell type and time point are not known.

The V and J genes are TRBV4-1 and TRBJ1-5; TRBD1 matches 8 bases. Germline assignment: CDR1 MGHRA and CDR2 YSYEKL. The CDR3 is 15 residues long. V lost 1 base, J lost 6 bases, and 5 bases stayed unmatched. The CDR3 loop reads CASSQARQGPQPQHF. In nucleotides, the CDR3 is TGCGCCAGCAGCCAAGCCAGACAGGGGCCTCAGCCCCAGCATTTT.

In this sample, this clonotype turned up a few times. The chain couples TRBV24-1 to TRBJ2-2; possible D gene TRBD2, 6 bases. The CDR3 is made up of 15 amino acids. CDR1 KGHDR and CDR2 SFDVKD come from the germline V gene. V was pared by 9 bases and J by 4 bases, with 17 bases between. In nucleotides, the CDR3 is TGTGCCACCGAGGCCCATACTAGCACCACCGGGGAGCTGTTTTTT. Protein sequence: CATEAHTSTTGELFF.

This clonotype was observed a few times. This chain uses TRBV3-1 with TRBJ2-1; a weak D match, TRBD1 (6 bases). Germline values: CDR1 LGHDT, CDR2 YNNKEL (reference sequence). The CDR3 length is 16 residues. Between the trimmed V and J ends, which lost 1 base and 5 bases, there was a span of 15 bases. The CDR3 protein is CASSQARSGTHNEQFF. DNA for the CDR3: TGTGCCAGCAGCCAAGCCCGATCCGGGACACACAATGAGCAGTTCTTC.

Ten or more counts support this clonotype. The genes are TRBV7-9 and TRBJ2-3, with 9 bases fitting TRBD1. There are 15 residues in the CDR3. The V gene's germline CDR1 is SEHNR and CDR2 FQNEAQ (reference sequence). The V and J ends lost 4 bases and 5 bases, in that order; junction bases with no gene match: 7. CDR3 coding DNA: TGTGCCAGCAGCTCACCCGGACAGGGGCGAGATACGCAGTATTTT. Protein sequence: CASSSPGQGRDTQYF.

The rearrangement links TRBV9 to TRBJ2-3; D is undetermined. Germline CDR1 and CDR2: SGDLS and YYNGEE. The V and J ends lost 2 bases and 0 bases respectively, with 7 bases between them. The CDR3 has 14 residues. CDR3 sequence: CASSVATSTDTQYF. The CDR3 coding sequence is TGTGCCAGCAGCGTTGCGACAAGCACAGATACGCAGTATTTT.

This clonotype showed up just a few times. The V and J genes are TRBV7-2 and TRBJ2-1; either TRBD1 or TRBD2 may fit D (5 bases each). CDR1 is SGHTA and CDR2 is FQGNSA in the germline V gene. The CDR3 extends over 12 amino acids. V dropped 5 bases and J dropped 10 bases, with 12 bases sitting between them. The CDR3 protein is CASSGDLQEQFF. Here the CDR3 DNA reads TGTGCCAGCAGCGGGGACCTCCAGGAGCAGTTCTTC.

V usage is TRBV12-3 or TRBV12-4 and J usage is TRBJ2-3; weak D call: TRBD2 (6 bases). V was trimmed by 3 bases and J by 4 bases, leaving 14 bases between them. This CDR3 has 15 residues. CDR3 DNA sequence: TGTGCCAGCAGTTTTTGGGCGGGGAACGCAGATACGCAGTATTTT. Encoded protein: CASSFWAGNADTQYF.

This clonotype showed up just a few times. Here the CDR3 reads CASSLNREETQYF. The CDR3 DNA sequence: TGCGCCAGCAGCTTGAACAGGGAAGAGACCCAGTACTTC. The J gene is TRBJ2-5, the V gene TRBV5-1; D possibly corresponds to TRBD1 (6 bases). The V and J ends lost 1 base and 3 bases respectively, with 7 bases between them. The CDR3 has 13 residues. Germline V gene data show CDR1 as SGHRS and CDR2 as YFSETQ.

The CDR3 DNA is TGTGCCAGCAGCTTACGGGACAGGGGGGCCTACGAGCAGTACTTC. Translating it yields CASSLRDRGAYEQYF. The J gene is TRBJ2-7, the V gene TRBV13, with TRBD1 matching over 11 bases. The CDR3 totals 15 residues. CDR1 and CDR2 (germline): PRHDT, FYEKMQ (reference sequence). V was pared by 2 bases and J by 2 bases, with 2 bases of the junction left unmatched.

The chain recombines TRBV7-2 with TRBJ2-3; 7 nucleotides agree with TRBD2. CDR1 SGHTA and CDR2 FQGNSA come from the germline V gene. This CDR3 spans 15 amino acids. The junction had 10 bases not matched to a gene; V was cut back by 7 bases and J by 3 bases. Here the CDR3 DNA reads TGTGCCAGCATTCCCCTAGCGGCCCGGACAGATACGCAGTATTTT. Translating gives CASIPLAARTDTQYF.

The chain recombines TRBV6-6 with TRBJ2-2; D perhaps matches TRBD2 (6 bases). In germline, CDR1 is MNHNY, CDR2 SVGAGI (reference sequence). The length of the CDR3 is 15 residues. V lost 4 bases to trimming and J lost 2 bases, with 11 bases between them. DNA of the CDR3: TGTGCCAGCAGTTCTGCGGGGATAAACACCGGGGAGCTGTTTTTT. Encoded protein: CASSSAGINTGELFF.

The chain couples TRBV19 to TRBJ1-1, with 8 bases lining up with TRBD1. This CDR3 comprises 15 residues. Looked up from germline, CDR1 is LNHDA and CDR2 is SQIVND (reference sequence). The trim removed 5 bases at V and 1 base at J, leaving 6 bases unmatched. The CDR3 nucleotides read TGTGCCAGTAGTTCATCCGGGACAGGGAACACTGAAGCTTTCTTT. It codes for CASSSSGTGNTEAFF.

V and J are TRBV12-3 or TRBV12-4 and TRBJ2-1, with 11 bases that match TRBD2. The CDR3 extends over 16 amino acids. V trimming: 3 bases; J trimming: 4 bases; junction bases outside the gene matches: 5. The CDR3: CASSFSLAGGYNEQFF. The CDR3 DNA is TGTGCCAGCAGTTTTTCCCTAGCGGGGGGATACAATGAGCAGTTCTTC.

The chain combines TRBV7-9 with TRBJ1-6; possible D gene TRBD1, 5 bases. CDR3 size: 13 residues. CDR1 and CDR2 (germline): SEHNR, FQNEAQ (reference sequence). CDR3 nucleotides: TGTGCTTGGGGCAGCTCCTATAATTCACCCCTCCACTTT. Protein product: CAWGSSYNSPLHF.

This clonotype was detected only a few times. The J gene is TRBJ2-3, the V gene TRBV27; D gene unclear. Trimming stripped 5 bases from V and 0 bases from J, with 9 bases between. The CDR3 runs to 14 residues. Germline values: CDR1 MNHEY, CDR2 SMNVEV (reference sequence). CDR3 coding DNA: TGTGCCAGCAGTCTCCAGCTGAGCACAGATACGCAGTATTTT. This encodes CASSLQLSTDTQYF.

This clonotype was picked up a small number of times. The rearrangement joins TRBV12-3 or TRBV12-4 to TRBJ1-3, with D perhaps matching TRBD1 (5 bases). This CDR3 contains 16 residues. V lost 6 bases and J lost 4, with 19 bases in between. The CDR3 DNA reads TGTGCCAGCAGCCCGGGACTGCCGGGGACCGGAAACACCATATATTTT. Translation gives CASSPGLPGTGNTIYF.

The chain combines TRBV4-3 with TRBJ2-7, with 7 bases aligning to TRBD2. Germline CDR1 is LGHNA and CDR2 is YSLEER. Trimming removed 3 bases from V and 5 bases from J; junction bases left unmatched: 7. This CDR3 comprises 14 residues. The CDR3: CASSQAGEANEQYF. CDR3 nucleotide sequence: TGCGCCAGCAGCCAGGCGGGGGAGGCTAACGAGCAGTACTTC.